One sample yielded the 10 T cell receptor beta chains listed below, sequenced in a study of cytomegalovirus exposure and HLA in healthy donors. Assay used: immunoSEQ multiplex PCR; TCRdb lists only in-frame clones, some missing. The table has under 150,000 clones, about 90% seen once. The sequencing sample was made of PBMCs. The receptor source for this set is a woman between 18 and 30 years old in good health and CMV-seropositive.

This clone was detected a few times. The gene calls are TRBV11-2 and TRBJ1-5; 7 nucleotides agree with TRBD1. With V trimmed by 5 bases and J by 8 bases, 12 bases remained unmatched. CDR1 and CDR2 (germline): SGHAT, FQNNGV. The CDR3 is 15 amino acids. CDR3 amino acids: CASSPGGQFRKPQHF. The CDR3 bases are TGTGCCAGCAGCCCCGGGGGACAGTTCAGGAAGCCCCAGCATTTT.

The gene calls are TRBV29-1 and TRBJ2-2; TRBD1 matches at 7 bases. J was trimmed by 7 bases and V by 7 bases; bases with no gene match: 6. Germline CDR1 reads SQVTM; CDR2 reads ANQGSEA. This CDR3 comprises 12 residues. CDR3 region: CSATGAHGELFF. DNA for the CDR3: TGCAGCGCCACAGGGGCGCACGGGGAGCTGTTTTTT.

This clone was recorded only once. V and J are TRBV9 and TRBJ2-7; D is unresolved. Germline V lookup: CDR1 SGDLS, CDR2 YYNGEE. The V end was cut by 4 bases, the J end by 3 bases, with 8 bases between. The CDR3 runs 12 residues. The CDR3 spells CASSSGSYEQYF. The CDR3 DNA reads TGTGCCAGCAGCTCCGGTAGCTACGAGCAGTACTTC. The full variable domain, its missing parts supplied by reference TRBV9 and TRBJ2-7, is DSGVTQTPKHLITATGQRVTLRCSPRSGDLSVYWYQQSLDQGLQFLIQYYNGEERAKGNILERFSAQQFPDLHSELNLSSLELGDSALYFCASSSGSYEQYFGPGTRLTVT.

The V call is TRBV7-8, the J call TRBJ1-2; 8 nucleotides align to TRBD1. The V segment lost 1 base and the J segment 6 bases; nucleotides outside the gene matches: 4. This CDR3 is 14 amino acids long. Germline V gene lookup returns CDR1 SGHVS and CDR2 FQNEAQ. The CDR3 sequence: CASSLDRGRDGYTF. In DNA form, the CDR3 reads TGTGCCAGCAGCTTAGACAGGGGGAGGGATGGCTACACCTTC. The full variable domain, its missing parts supplied by reference TRBV7-8 and TRBJ1-2, is GAGVSQSPRYKVAKRGQDVALRCDPISGHVSLFWYQQALGQGPEFLTYFQNEAQLDKSGLPSDRFFAERPEGSVSTLKIQRTQQEDSAVYLCASSLDRGRDGYTFGSGTRLTVV.

This chain connects TRBV28 to TRBJ1-6; no reliable D call. Germline lookup yields CDR1 MDHEN and CDR2 SYDVKM. V was trimmed by 5 bases and J by 10 bases, leaving 24 bases between them. CDR3 size: 17 residues. CDR3 in amino acids: CASSTPSVWERRSPLHF. The CDR3 region has the DNA TGTGCCAGCAGTACCCCCTCAGTTTGGGAGCGGAGGTCACCCCTCCACTTT.

The rearrangement uses TRBV19 and TRBJ2-1; 14 nucleotides line up with TRBD2. V was pared by 11 bases and J by 9 bases, with 12 bases of the junction left unmatched. Germline V gene data show CDR1 as LNHDA and CDR2 as SQIVND (reference sequence). The CDR3 totals 15 residues. This CDR3 is CASIAGTSGRSEQFF. The CDR3 DNA follows: TGTGCCTCCATAGCGGGGACTAGCGGGAGAAGTGAGCAGTTCTTC.

The genes are TRBV2 and TRBJ1-4; perhaps TRBD1 as D (5 bases). The germline V gene encodes CDR1 SNHLY and CDR2 FYNNEI. The CDR3 length is 13 residues. Between the trimmed V and J ends, which lost 10 bases and 5 bases, there was a span of 14 bases. CDR3: CATRGGVNEKLFF. CDR3 in DNA: TGTGCCACCCGTGGAGGGGTCAATGAAAAACTGTTTTTT. Full variable domain (remainder filled in from reference TRBV2 and TRBJ1-4): EPEVTQTPSHQVTQMGQEVILRCVPISNHLYFYWYRQILGQKVEFLVSFYNNEISEKSEIFDDQFSVERPDGSNFTLKIRSTKLEDSAMYFCATRGGVNEKLFFGSGTQLSVL.

In this sample, this clone turned up once. This chain links TRBV7-9 with TRBJ1-2; 8 bases line up with TRBD1. Trimming took 5 bases from V and 6 from J; bases not matched to a gene: 11. Germline values: CDR1 SEHNR, CDR2 FQNEAQ (reference sequence). The CDR3 is 15 amino acids. The CDR3 region is CASSPDRGLSHGYTF. The CDR3 DNA reads TGTGCCAGCAGCCCAGACAGGGGCCTGTCTCATGGCTACACCTTC.

The V and J genes are TRBV5-1 and TRBJ2-1; TRBD2 matches at 11 bases. The germline V gene has CDR1 SGHRS and CDR2 YFSETQ. The CDR3 is made up of 18 amino acids. With 4 bases clipped from V and 8 bases from J, the junction kept 17 bases outside the gene matches. The CDR3 spells CASSRLGRTSGSPDEQFF. In DNA, the CDR3 is TGCGCCAGCAGCCGCTTGGGGAGAACTAGCGGGAGTCCAGATGAGCAGTTCTTC.

The chain employs TRBV28 and TRBJ2-7, with D possibly TRBD1 on 6 matching bases. V was trimmed by 6 bases and J by 4 bases, leaving 19 bases between them. CDR1 and CDR2 (germline): MDHEN, SYDVKM. This CDR3 has 15 residues. The CDR3 nucleotides are TGTGCCAGCAGACCAGGGGTCGGGCATCGTTACGAGCAGTACTTC. It translates to CASRPGVGHRYEQYF.